This T cell receptor (beta chain) was captured in a study of T cells in Graves' hyperthyroidism and ophthalmopathy (dated by TCRdb to between 2018 and 2020). In terms of the full investigation: Peripheral blood samples were taken at initial diagnosis, before any treatment was given. Once sampling was done, hyperthyroidism patients were given methimazole at a starting dose of 30 mg daily, whereas ophthalmopathy patients were given high-dose intravenous methylprednisolone. The paper reports TCR Vbeta CDR3 sequencing of over 130 peripheral blood samples: 40 or so ophthalmopathy, about 75 hyperthyroidism and approximately 17 progressor patients. Thyroid tissue and blood T-cell repertoires from about 6 Graves' hyperthyroidism patients were also compared in the study. The approximately 90 discovery patients were divided at random into training and test sets in a 7:3 ratio. Prospective prediction of ophthalmopathy was tested in an independent validation cohort consisting of under 20 hyperthyroidism patients and some 16 patients who later progressed to ophthalmopathy. To identify TCR V-J signatures that set the groups apart, the researchers used a discovery cohort of 100 patients, made up of about 44 with Graves' ophthalmopathy and some 56 with stable Graves' hyperthyroidism.

Study-wide findings and limitations: A 13 V-J signature model separated ophthalmopathy from stable hyperthyroidism, with roughly 88% sensitivity and 81.08% specificity in cross-validation and 80%/75% in testing. No statistical method was used to set the sample size in advance, and investigators knew the group allocation. Most expanded thyroid clonotypes (frequency above 0.001) were also found in blood, which suggests that blood repertoires may mirror thyroid immune responses. During validation, the model predicted progression to ophthalmopathy a median of approximately six months ahead of onset, with around 65% sensitivity and about 72% specificity.

The CDR3 starts with the cysteine, ends with the phenylalanine, and has 13 residues. Only the CDR3 part of the read is kept: 39 bases, read in frame from the first base. Deletion took 0 bases off V and 3 bases off J, with a span of 6 bases between the germline ends. Per the germline V gene, SGDLS is the CDR1 and YYNGEE is the CDR2. The TCR beta CDR3 regions were amplified from the RNA transcripts. For the first round of RT-PCR on the TCR CDR3, the HTBI primer set was used together with the Qiagen OneStep RT-PCR kit. Libraries were constructed in a second round of multiplex PCR, after which size selection and purification were carried out. Libraries were sequenced paired-end with 100 bp reads on an Illumina HiSeq2000. Regarding the original processing steps: Raw data were processed with SOAPnuke, discarding reads with adapters, uncalled bases, mean Phred below 15, or no exact constant-primer or identifier match. High-quality paired reads were merged with COPE v1.2.5, and unique nucleotide sequences were defined as clonotypes. MiTCR v1.1 was used to align clonotypes to the IMGT TRBV, TRBD and TRBJ reference segments. Analysis was restricted to V-J combinations with a frequency above 0.0001, which covered 99.2% of repertoires. A TCS score was defined as the ratio of F50 (clonal expansion) to E x V (chaos), with BLOSUM62-based TCRdist applied between CDR3 peptides within each V-J. Welch's t-statistics and random forest reduced around 550 V-J features to fewer than 15, which were used in a naive Bayes classifier (R e1071). In TCRdb, the public reads were trimmed at Q25 with fastp and aligned with MiXCR, with productive beta chains retained. Identical CDR3 proteins give one entry, which carries the most common genes and DNA. These V and J calls are TCRdb output, not the study's own analysis. Counted in this sample were about 740,000 distinct CDR3 sequences; less than 15% of them appeared once. 10% of the sample rests with the top ten.

The sample holds a few counts of this clonotype. Its cognate antigen has yet to be identified. No per-base quality is available; no much larger clone lies one base away. Stable Graves' hyperthyroidism was defined as the absence of progression to ophthalmopathy over 18 months of follow-up. Hyperthyroidism patients were newly diagnosed, had a disease duration of under 2 months, and were aged 18 to 65 years. Exclusion was applied to patients with uncontrolled infections, other autoimmune diseases, pregnancy or lactation. Clinical symptoms, serum thyroxine and TRAb, thyroid ultrasound, and orbital computed tomography formed the basis for the diagnoses. PBMCs were separated from under 12 ml of fresh peripheral blood using Ficoll-Paque density gradient centrifugation. Trizol reagent was used to extract total RNA, and RNA quality was then checked on an Agilent 2100 Bioanalyzer.

The sequence is built from TRBV9 and TRBJ1-2, with the D gene call left open. Sequenced material: blood. The sequence came from a young woman with Graves' hyperthyroidism. The nucleotides are TGTGCCAGCAGCGTAGCCCGAGACTATGGCTACACCTTC. This sequence encodes CASSVARDYGYTF.